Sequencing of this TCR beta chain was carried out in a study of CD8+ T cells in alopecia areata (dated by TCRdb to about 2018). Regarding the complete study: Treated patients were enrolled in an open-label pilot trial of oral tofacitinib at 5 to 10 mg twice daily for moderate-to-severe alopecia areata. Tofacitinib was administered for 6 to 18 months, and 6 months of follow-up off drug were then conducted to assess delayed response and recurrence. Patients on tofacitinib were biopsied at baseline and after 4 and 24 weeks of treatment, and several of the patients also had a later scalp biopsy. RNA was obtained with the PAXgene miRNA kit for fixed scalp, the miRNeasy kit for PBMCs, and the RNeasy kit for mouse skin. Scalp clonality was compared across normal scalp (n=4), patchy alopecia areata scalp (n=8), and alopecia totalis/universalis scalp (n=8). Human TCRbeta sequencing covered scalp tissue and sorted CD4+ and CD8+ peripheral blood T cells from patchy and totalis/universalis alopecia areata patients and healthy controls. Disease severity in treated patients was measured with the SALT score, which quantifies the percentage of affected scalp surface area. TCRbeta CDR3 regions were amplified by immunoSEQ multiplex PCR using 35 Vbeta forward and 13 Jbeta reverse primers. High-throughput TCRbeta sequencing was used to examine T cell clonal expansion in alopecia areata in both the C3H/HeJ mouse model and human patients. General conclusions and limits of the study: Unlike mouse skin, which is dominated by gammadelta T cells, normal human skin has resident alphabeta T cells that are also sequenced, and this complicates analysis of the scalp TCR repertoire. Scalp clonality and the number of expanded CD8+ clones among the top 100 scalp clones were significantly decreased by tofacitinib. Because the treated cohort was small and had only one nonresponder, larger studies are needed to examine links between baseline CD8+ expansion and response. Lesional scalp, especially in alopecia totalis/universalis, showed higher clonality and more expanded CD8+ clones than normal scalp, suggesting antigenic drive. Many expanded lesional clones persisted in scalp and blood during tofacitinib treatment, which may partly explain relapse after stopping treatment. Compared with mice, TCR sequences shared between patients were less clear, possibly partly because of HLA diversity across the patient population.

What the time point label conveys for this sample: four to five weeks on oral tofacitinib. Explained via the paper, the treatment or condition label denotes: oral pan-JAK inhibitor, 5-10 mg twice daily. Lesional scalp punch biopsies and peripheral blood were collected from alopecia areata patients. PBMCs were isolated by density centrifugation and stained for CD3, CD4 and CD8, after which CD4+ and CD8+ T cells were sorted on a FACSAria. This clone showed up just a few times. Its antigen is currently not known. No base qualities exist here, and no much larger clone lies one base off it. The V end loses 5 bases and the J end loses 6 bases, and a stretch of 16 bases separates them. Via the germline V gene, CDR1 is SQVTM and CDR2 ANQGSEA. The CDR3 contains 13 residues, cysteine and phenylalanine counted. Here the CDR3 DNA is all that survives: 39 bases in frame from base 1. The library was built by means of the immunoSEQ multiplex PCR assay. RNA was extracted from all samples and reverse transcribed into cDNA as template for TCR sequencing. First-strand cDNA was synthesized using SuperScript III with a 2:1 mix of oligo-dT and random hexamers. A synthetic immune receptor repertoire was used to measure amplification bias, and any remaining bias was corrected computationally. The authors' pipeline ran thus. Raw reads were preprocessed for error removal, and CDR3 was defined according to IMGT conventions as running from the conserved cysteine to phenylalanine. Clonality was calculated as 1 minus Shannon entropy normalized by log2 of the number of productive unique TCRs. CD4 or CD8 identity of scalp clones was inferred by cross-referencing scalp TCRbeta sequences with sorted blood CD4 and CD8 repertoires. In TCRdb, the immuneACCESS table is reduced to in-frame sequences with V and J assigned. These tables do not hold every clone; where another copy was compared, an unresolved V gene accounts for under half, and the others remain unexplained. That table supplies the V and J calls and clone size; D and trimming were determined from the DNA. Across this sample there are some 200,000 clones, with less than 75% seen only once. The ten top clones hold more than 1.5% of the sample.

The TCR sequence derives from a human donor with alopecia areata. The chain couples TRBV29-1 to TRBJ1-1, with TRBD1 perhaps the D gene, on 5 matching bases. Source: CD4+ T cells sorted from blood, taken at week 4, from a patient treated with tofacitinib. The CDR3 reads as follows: CSVQTVSYAEAFF. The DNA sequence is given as TGCAGCGTTCAGACAGTGAGCTACGCTGAAGCTTTCTTT.